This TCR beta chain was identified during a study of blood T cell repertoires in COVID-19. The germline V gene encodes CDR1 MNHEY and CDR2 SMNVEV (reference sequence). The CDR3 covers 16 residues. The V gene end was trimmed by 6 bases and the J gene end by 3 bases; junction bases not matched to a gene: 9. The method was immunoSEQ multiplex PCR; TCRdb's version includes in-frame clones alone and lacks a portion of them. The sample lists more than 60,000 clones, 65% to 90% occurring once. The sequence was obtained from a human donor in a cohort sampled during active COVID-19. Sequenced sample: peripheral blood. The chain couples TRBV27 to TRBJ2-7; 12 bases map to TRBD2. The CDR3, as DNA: TGTGCCAGCAGGACCCGGACTAGCGGGGTTAACTACGAGCAGTACTTC. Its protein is CASRTRTSGVNYEQYF.